A single sample gave rise to the 23 T cell receptor beta chains below, sequenced in a study of siplizumab effects on memory and regulatory T cells. TCRdb keeps only in-frame clones here, not all; method: immunoSEQ multiplex PCR. This table has some 100,000 clones, 90% to 95% appearing once. The specimen sequenced was non-Treg CD4+ T cells sorted from blood. The receptors were gathered from a human donor in good health.

The chain is built from TRBV4-1 and TRBJ2-7; 8 bases map to TRBD1. V was clipped by 5 bases and J by 2 bases; unmatched bases: 5. Germline lookup yields CDR1 MGHRA and CDR2 YSYEKL. CDR3 length: 14 residues. The CDR3 loop is CASSSRTGPYEQYF. In DNA form, the CDR3 reads TGCGCCAGCAGCTCCAGGACAGGGCCCTACGAGCAGTACTTC.

V gene TRBV5-4 combines with J gene TRBJ2-2; D not resolved. CDR3 length: 15 amino acids. Germline V gene data show CDR1 as SGHNT and CDR2 as YYREEE (reference sequence). V lost 3 bases to trimming and J lost 0 bases, with 9 bases between them. This chain's CDR3 is CASSSRAPNTGELFF. The CDR3 bases are TGTGCCAGCAGCTCTCGGGCCCCGAACACCGGGGAGCTGTTTTTT.

The V gene is TRBV5-6, the J gene TRBJ1-1; D is ambiguous. Trimming pared 4 bases from V and 0 bases from J, leaving 13 bases between. Germline assignment: CDR1 SGHDT and CDR2 YYEEEE. The CDR3 is made up of 15 amino acids. CDR3 protein: CASSSLRNMNTEAFF. CDR3 bases: TGTGCCAGCAGCAGCTTGAGGAATATGAACACTGAAGCTTTCTTT.

This sequence joins TRBV30 and TRBJ1-2; 9 nucleotides agree with TRBD1. V lost 8 bases and J lost 2; bases outside the gene matches: 3. CDR1 and CDR2 from the germline V gene are GTSNPN and SVGIG (reference sequence). The CDR3 covers 12 residues. The CDR3 nucleotides read TGTGCCAGAACAGGGGGCAACTATGGCTACACCTTC. Translated: CARTGGNYGYTF.

The chain couples TRBV4-1 to TRBJ2-3; 7 bases align to TRBD2. Trimming took 1 base from V and 2 from J; bases not matched to a gene: 3. Germline V gene lookup returns CDR1 MGHRA and CDR2 YSYEKL. The CDR3 spans 15 residues. DNA for the CDR3: TGCGCCAGCAGCCAAGTAACTAGCGACACAGATACGCAGTATTTT. Translating it yields CASSQVTSDTDTQYF.

The gene calls are TRBV25-1 and TRBJ1-1; D remains ambiguous. The CDR3 is 12 amino acids. Per the germline V gene, CDR1 is MGHDK and CDR2 is SYGVNS. Trimming removed 8 bases from V and 8 bases from J, with 15 bases in between. The CDR3 region is CASSPMGVEAFF. The CDR3 bases are TGTGCCAGCTCACCGATGGGCGTCGAAGCTTTCTTT.

This chain links TRBV7-9 with TRBJ1-1; unclear D gene. Germline lookup yields CDR1 SEHNR and CDR2 FQNEAQ (reference sequence). With 5 bases removed from V and 1 base from J, the gap between germline ends came to 8 bases. The CDR3 covers 13 residues. The CDR3: CASSPTRNTEAFF. The CDR3 DNA reads TGTGCCAGCAGCCCCACAAGGAACACTGAAGCTTTCTTT.

The CDR3 reads CSVVGTDYEQYF. CDR3 in DNA: TGCAGCGTTGTAGGGACAGATTACGAGCAGTACTTC. V is TRBV29-1 and J is TRBJ2-7; 7 positions agree with TRBD1. The junction had 4 bases not matched to a gene; V was cut back by 4 bases and J by 4 bases. The CDR3 sequence is 12 residues long. Per germline, CDR1 SQVTM and CDR2 ANQGSEA.

This chain joins TRBV6-6 and TRBJ2-7, with TRBD2 matching 9 bases. Germline CDR1 is MNHNY and CDR2 is SVGAGI (reference sequence). Losses at the gene ends were 6 bases for V and 2 bases for J; bases not matched to a gene: 5. This CDR3 is 14 amino acids long. The CDR3 DNA follows: TGTGCCAGCAGGTTTAAGCGGGAGGCCTACGAGCAGTACTTC. It encodes CASRFKREAYEQYF.

The chain has TRBV4-1 and TRBJ1-1, with no clear D. V shed 1 base and J shed 5 bases, with 14 bases lying between them. The CDR3 consists of 15 residues. Germline V lookup: CDR1 MGHRA, CDR2 YSYEKL. The DNA for the CDR3 is TGCGCCAGCAGCCAAGCTGGAACCCCGGTTACTGAAGCTTTCTTT. Its translation: CASSQAGTPVTEAFF.

This clone appeared once. The V call is TRBV7-2, the J call TRBJ2-2; the match to TRBD1 covers 9 bases. V gave up 5 bases and J gave up 4 bases; unmatched junction bases: 5. Germline V gene sequence: CDR1 SGHTA, CDR2 FQGNSA. The CDR3 is made up of 15 amino acids. DNA of the CDR3: TGTGCCAGCAGCACACAGGGGGCTGGCACCGGGGAGCTGTTTTTT. Translating gives CASSTQGAGTGELFF. Looking up the rest from reference TRBV7-2 and TRBJ2-2 gives the full variable domain: GAGVSQSPSNKVTEKGKDVELRCDPISGHTALYWYRQSLGQGLEFLIYFQGNSAPDKSGLPSDRFSAERTGGSVSTLTIQRTQQEDSAVYLCASSTQGAGTGELFFGEGSRLTVL.

This chain uses TRBV9 with TRBJ1-1; 7 bases align to TRBD1. There are 17 residues in the CDR3. V gave up 0 bases and J gave up 2 bases; unmatched junction bases: 10. CDR1 SGDLS and CDR2 YYNGEE come from the germline V gene. The CDR3 is CASSVGGKGAINTEAFF. CDR3 DNA: TGTGCCAGCAGCGTAGGTGGGAAGGGGGCTATCAACACTGAAGCTTTCTTT.

The V and J genes are TRBV5-6 and TRBJ2-2; tentatively, D is TRBD1 (5 bases). This CDR3 contains 13 residues. Per the germline V gene, CDR1 is SGHDT and CDR2 is YYEEEE. V gave up 1 base and J gave up 7 bases, with 8 bases separating them. The CDR3 coding sequence is TGTGCCAGCAGCTTGACAGGTGGCGGGGAGCTGTTTTTT. Translation gives CASSLTGGGELFF.

The table lists this clone with a count of one. The V and J genes are TRBV28 and TRBJ1-5; 10 nucleotides match TRBD1. The V and J ends lost 4 bases and 3 bases, in that order; junction bases with no gene match: 6. The CDR3 consists of 16 residues. Germline V lookup: CDR1 MDHEN, CDR2 SYDVKM. The CDR3 DNA follows: TGTGCCAGCAGTTGGGGGGACAGGGGACTCAATCAGCCCCAGCATTTT. Translation: CASSWGDRGLNQPQHF.

The V call is TRBV6-1, the J call TRBJ2-1; TRBD2 aligns across 7 bases. The V and J ends lost 7 bases and 4 bases, in that order; junction bases with no gene match: 7. CDR1 and CDR2 (germline): MNHNS, SASEGT. The CDR3 covers 14 residues. The CDR3 nucleotides are TGTGCCAGCATCCGACTAGCCCGGTACAATGAGCAGTTCTTC. Translation gives CASIRLARYNEQFF.

This clone was found a few times. The chain recombines TRBV19 with TRBJ1-2; a possible D gene is TRBD1 (5 bases). V was pared by 7 bases and J by 8 bases, with 17 bases between. There are 13 residues in the CDR3. Per the germline V gene, CDR1 is LNHDA and CDR2 is SQIVND (reference sequence). CDR3 DNA sequence: TGTGCCAGTACACCCGGGGGACTCGGGGGCTACACCTTC. Translating gives CASTPGGLGGYTF.

The chain carries TRBV9 and TRBJ2-3, with D tentatively TRBD2 (6 bases). In germline, CDR1 is SGDLS, CDR2 YYNGEE. The CDR3 extends over 14 amino acids. Trimming pared 4 bases from V and 0 bases from J, leaving 9 bases between. The chain's CDR3 is CASSQSGSTDTQYF. The CDR3 bases are TGTGCCAGCAGCCAAAGCGGGAGCACAGATACGCAGTATTTT.

The chain joins TRBV7-9 to TRBJ2-7; 7 bases agree with TRBD2. The CDR3 is made up of 15 amino acids. The V gene end was trimmed by 1 base and the J gene end by 3 bases; junction bases not matched to a gene: 6. The germline V gene encodes CDR1 SEHNR and CDR2 FQNEAQ (reference sequence). CDR3 coding DNA: TGTGCCAGCAGCTTAGACGCCGGGGGGAACTACGAGCAGTACTTC. This codes for CASSLDAGGNYEQYF.

The chain recombines TRBV18 with TRBJ2-7, with a possible D match to TRBD2 (5 bases). The CDR3 loop spans 17 amino acids. V was trimmed by 0 bases and J by 2 bases, leaving 17 bases between them. Germline V lookup: CDR1 KGHSH, CDR2 LQKENI. DNA of the CDR3: TGTGCCAGCTCACCACCGGGAGAAGGCCCTACTACCTACGAGCAGTACTTC. Its translation: CASSPPGEGPTTYEQYF.

The rearrangement uses TRBV7-2 and TRBJ1-2; D possibly corresponds to TRBD1 (6 bases). Trimming removed 3 bases at V and 2 bases at J, with 10 bases between. This CDR3 contains 14 residues. The germline V gene has CDR1 SGHTA and CDR2 FQGNSA. The CDR3 loop reads CASSFTGTNYGYTF. In DNA, the CDR3 is TGTGCCAGCAGCTTCACAGGGACAAACTATGGCTACACCTTC.

The rearrangement links TRBV9 to TRBJ2-5; 11 positions agree with TRBD2. CDR1 SGDLS and CDR2 YYNGEE come from the germline V gene. There are 15 residues in the CDR3. The V segment lost 6 bases and the J segment 2 bases; nucleotides outside the gene matches: 6. CDR3 bases: TGTGCCAGCACCCTGGGACTAGCGGAACAAGAGACCCAGTACTTC. This translates into CASTLGLAEQETQYF.

V and J are TRBV11-2 and TRBJ2-3; D tentatively fits TRBD1 or TRBD2 (6 bases each). This CDR3 spans 17 amino acids. From germline, CDR1 is SGHAT and CDR2 FQNNGV. With 1 base removed from V and 2 bases from J, the gap between germline ends came to 16 bases. The CDR3 spells CASSLVAFGGPTDTQYF. The CDR3 coding sequence is TGTGCCAGCAGCTTAGTAGCGTTTGGGGGGCCCACAGATACGCAGTATTTT. The entire variable domain, with the rest obtained from reference TRBV11-2 and TRBJ2-3, is as follows: EAGVAQSPRYKIIEKRQSVAFWCNPISGHATLYWYQQILGQGPKLLIQFQNNGVVDDSQLPKDRFSAERLKGVDSTLKIQPAKLEDSAVYLCASSLVAFGGPTDTQYFGPGTRLTVL.

This chain joins TRBV5-1 and TRBJ1-1; D uncertain. Germline assignment: CDR1 SGHRS and CDR2 YFSETQ. This CDR3 has 15 amino acids. Trimming cost V 0 bases and J 4 bases, with 13 bases left between them. The DNA of the CDR3 is TGCGCCAGCAGCTTGGGGTCCGGGGTTAGCACTGAAGCTTTCTTT. This codes for CASSLGSGVSTEAFF.